Below are 3 T cell receptor beta chains sequenced from a single sample in a study of radiotherapy plus CTLA-4 blockade in lung cancer. Clones were sequenced by immunoSEQ multiplex PCR, and TCRdb holds only the in-frame ones, with some missing. Of about 49,000 clones in the sample, roughly 88% were seen once. Sample: peripheral blood, taken from a patient treated with radiotherapy plus ipilimumab. The receptors originated from a human donor with non-small cell lung cancer whose response to radiotherapy plus ipilimumab could not be evaluated.

The V gene is TRBV4-3, the J gene TRBJ2-7; 9 bases map to TRBD1. V lost 0 bases, J lost 2 bases, and 2 bases stayed unmatched. The CDR3 length is 15 residues. CDR1 and CDR2 from the germline V gene are LGHNA and YSLEER. CDR3 DNA: TGCGCCAGCAGCCAAGAGGGACAGGGACCCTACGAGCAGTACTTC. Its protein is CASSQEGQGPYEQYF.

With regard to this clone: The same CDR3 is also encoded by other DNA sequences in this sample. The rearrangement uses TRBV7-9 and TRBJ1-4; the match to TRBD1 covers 9 bases. The junction had 6 bases not matched to a gene; V was cut back by 5 bases and J by 8 bases. This CDR3 comprises 14 residues. Germline CDR1 and CDR2: SEHNR and FQNEAQ (reference sequence). The chain's CDR3 is CASSHRDREEKLFF. CDR3 nucleotide sequence: TGTGCCAGCAGCCATCGGGACAGGGAGGAAAAACTGTTTTTT.

The chain recombines TRBV6-1 with TRBJ1-3; maybe TRBD1 (6 bases). This CDR3 has 15 amino acids. Germline loops: CDR1 MNHNS, CDR2 SASEGT. The V gene lost 3 bases and the J gene lost 3 bases, with 12 bases spanning the gap. The DNA of the CDR3 is TGTGCCAGCAGTGAGGGGGACATCTATGGAAACACCATATATTTT. It encodes CASSEGDIYGNTIYF.